This passage covers 29 T cell receptor beta chains from one sample sequenced in a study of blood T cells in healthy people across ages. A J-beta primer mix and a sample-barcoded 5' primer were used in a second PCR of roughly 6 to 11 cycles. Each CDR3 protein gets one entry after TCRdb re-called the 5' RACE reads with MiXCR. The table has about a million distinct CDR3 sequences, approximately 50% seen once. The sample taken for sequencing was blood. These receptors were obtained from a woman aged 60-70 years in good health.

The chain joins TRBV7-9 to TRBJ2-3, with TRBD1 matching over 8 bases. Per germline, CDR1 SEHNR and CDR2 FQNEAQ (reference sequence). V lost 2 bases and J lost 2; bases outside the gene matches: 12. This CDR3 comprises 18 residues. DNA for the CDR3: TGTGCCAGCAGCTTACGGAACGTCCGGGACAGGAACACAGATACGCAGTATTTT. Protein product: CASSLRNVRDRNTDTQYF.

This clonotype is a singleton in its sample. The rearrangement links TRBV4-1 to TRBJ2-7; D gene uncertain. V dropped 6 bases and J dropped 2 bases, with 14 bases sitting between them. Germline CDR1 reads MGHRA; CDR2 reads YSYEKL. This CDR3 contains 14 residues. The CDR3 is CASRNRDGPYEQYF. DNA of the CDR3: TGCGCCAGCAGAAACCGAGACGGCCCCTACGAGCAGTACTTC.

The gene calls are TRBV20-1 and TRBJ1-4; D not resolved. This CDR3 spans 14 amino acids. Germline V gene sequence: CDR1 DFQATT, CDR2 SNEGSKA (reference sequence). Trimming cost V 6 bases and J 8 bases, with 19 bases left between them. The CDR3 loop is CSATPSIRWEKLFF. CDR3 DNA: TGCAGTGCAACCCCAAGCATAAGATGGGAAAAACTGTTTTTT.

This chain connects TRBV29-1 to TRBJ1-1; D is possibly TRBD1 (5 bases). CDR3 size: 11 residues. CDR1 and CDR2 from the germline V gene are SQVTM and ANQGSEA. V shed 7 bases and J shed 7 bases, with 13 bases lying between them. The CDR3 bases are TGCAGCGCCGGGACTACCAATGAAGCTTTCTTT. It specifies CSAGTTNEAFF.

This clonotype was found a few times. The chain recombines TRBV20-1 with TRBJ2-1, with 9 bases matching TRBD1. Germline-derived CDR1 and CDR2 are DFQATT and SNEGSKA (reference sequence). The CDR3 is 13 amino acids. V was pared by 5 bases and J by 7 bases, with 6 bases of the junction left unmatched. The CDR3 DNA is TGCAGTGCTGACAGGGACAGGGAGAATGAGCAGTTCTTC. This gives the protein CSADRDRENEQFF.

This clonotype turned up a few times. The chain links TRBV28 to TRBJ2-7; 9 bases are a match to TRBD2. Germline CDR1 and CDR2: MDHEN and SYDVKM. After removal of 9 bases from V and 4 bases from J, the junction contained 7 bases not matched to a gene. The CDR3 is 13 amino acids. The chain's CDR3 is CASAAGGEYEQYF. DNA for the CDR3: TGTGCCAGTGCGGCGGGAGGGGAATACGAGCAGTACTTC.

The table lists this clonotype with a few counts. The CDR3 protein is CASSLGSGVNNEQYF. The CDR3 DNA reads TGTGCCAGCAGCTTAGGGTCGGGAGTTAACAATGAGCAGTACTTC. This sequence joins TRBV7-9 and TRBJ2-7, with D maybe TRBD2 (6 bases). Germline assignment: CDR1 SEHNR and CDR2 FQNEAQ (reference sequence). The CDR3 has 15 amino acids. V lost 1 base and J 7 bases, leaving 17 bases between the germline ends.

The chain combines TRBV4-2 with TRBJ2-6; D unclear. This CDR3 contains 17 residues. Trimming took off 2 bases at V and 4 bases at J, with 15 bases between the two ends. CDR1 and CDR2 (germline): LGHNA, YNFKEQ. CDR3 region: CASSQSLVARGANVLTF. The CDR3 DNA sequence: TGTGCCAGCAGCCAAAGTCTGGTCGCTAGGGGGGCCAACGTCCTGACTTTC.

The rearrangement links TRBV5-1 to TRBJ2-4; 7 nucleotides line up with TRBD2. Germline loops: CDR1 SGHRS, CDR2 YFSETQ. The CDR3 totals 16 residues. V lost 2 bases, J lost 0 bases, and 5 bases stayed unmatched. The CDR3, as DNA: TGCGCCAGCAGCTTTTTCGGGGGGATAGCCAAAAACATTCAGTACTTC. Its translation: CASSFFGGIAKNIQYF.

The sample holds one count of this clonotype. This rearrangement joins TRBV20-1 to TRBJ2-3; 9 bases are shared with TRBD1. The V segment lost 3 bases and the J segment 4 bases; nucleotides outside the gene matches: 8. The CDR3 length is 15 residues. Germline V gene lookup returns CDR1 DFQATT and CDR2 SNEGSKA (reference sequence). CDR3 nucleotides: TGCAGTGCTAGTAGTTGGGACAGGGAACCAGATACGCAGTATTTT. This sequence encodes CSASSWDREPDTQYF.

Remarks on this clonotype: A much larger clone sits a single nucleotide away, making a read error possible. CDR3 amino acids: CSARTGGNEQYF. In nucleotides, the CDR3 is TGCAGCGCCCGGACAGGGGGCAATGAGCAGTACTTC. J is TRBJ2-1 and V is TRBV29-1; 11 bases match TRBD1. The J call may be in error: the DNA end matches TRBJ2-7 better. The CDR3 contains 12 residues. The germline V gene encodes CDR1 SQVTM and CDR2 ANQGSEA.

In DNA, the CDR3 is TGCAGTGTCCCGGACAGGGGACGAGACCAGCCCCAGCATTTT. This codes for CSVPDRGRDQPQHF. The chain is built from TRBV20-1 and TRBJ1-5; TRBD1 matches 9 bases. The CDR3 has 14 residues. V was clipped by 7 bases and J by 7 bases; unmatched bases: 11. Germline values: CDR1 DFQATT, CDR2 SNEGSKA (reference sequence).

This chain links TRBV28 with TRBJ2-5, with D unclear. Trimming pared 5 bases from V and 5 bases from J, leaving 18 bases between. Germline-derived CDR1 and CDR2 are MDHEN and SYDVKM. The CDR3 covers 15 residues. The CDR3 region has the DNA TGTGCCAGCAGTCTGCCCGGTAGGCTCGGTGAGACCCAGTACTTC. Amino acids: CASSLPGRLGETQYF.

This clonotype was picked up a small number of times. This chain uses TRBV7-6 with TRBJ1-2, with 7 bases matching TRBD1. The germline V gene encodes CDR1 SGHVS and CDR2 FNYEAQ. V lost 1 base, J lost 4 bases, and 9 bases stayed unmatched. The CDR3 has 16 amino acids. CDR3 DNA: TGTGCCAGCAGCTTAGGTTCGGGCAGGGGGGCCTATGGCTACACCTTC. It is translated as CASSLGSGRGAYGYTF.

The J gene is TRBJ2-5, the V gene TRBV4-1; D unclear. CDR1 is MGHRA, CDR2 YSYEKL, per germline. The ends were cut back, 4 bases at V and 2 bases at J, with 14 bases in the middle. The CDR3 loop spans 15 amino acids. In DNA form, the CDR3 reads TGCGCCAGCAGCCGAACACCAGCGAGTCAAGAGACCCAGTACTTC. Protein sequence: CASSRTPASQETQYF.

The J gene is TRBJ2-3, the V gene TRBV9, with D hard to call. CDR3 length: 13 amino acids. The V gene lost 0 bases and the J gene lost 8 bases, with 10 bases spanning the gap. From germline, CDR1 is SGDLS and CDR2 YYNGEE. CDR3 nucleotide sequence: TGTGCCAGCAGCGTAGATAGCAGAGGTACGCAGTATTTT. This translates into CASSVDSRGTQYF.

This clonotype was observed many times. J is TRBJ2-3 and V is TRBV12-3 or TRBV12-4; TRBD2 matches at 11 bases. Trimming took 0 bases from V and 4 from J; bases not matched to a gene: 12. The CDR3 has 19 amino acids. As DNA, the CDR3 is TGTGCCAGCAGTTTAGCACTAGCGGGAGTTGACGTAGGCTCAGATACGCAGTATTTT. Its protein is CASSLALAGVDVGSDTQYF.

The chain joins TRBV7-9 to TRBJ2-7; D not resolved. Germline V gene data show CDR1 as SEHNR and CDR2 as FQNEAQ (reference sequence). V was pared by 7 bases and J by 2 bases, with 15 bases between. The CDR3 loop spans 14 amino acids. The CDR3 sequence: CASTLEYSAYEQYF. The CDR3 coding sequence is TGTGCCAGCACCCTAGAGTACTCAGCCTACGAGCAGTACTTC.

The genes are TRBV9 and TRBJ2-3, with D unclear. The germline CDR1 and CDR2 sequences are SGDLS and YYNGEE. CDR3 length equals 13 residues. Between the trimmed V and J ends, which lost 7 bases and 1 base, there was a span of 10 bases. This CDR3 reads CASRPPGTDTQYF. The CDR3, as DNA: TGTGCCAGCCGGCCGCCGGGCACAGATACGCAGTATTTT.

The chain links TRBV20-1 to TRBJ2-7; no reliable D call. The CDR3 consists of 12 residues. Trimming cost V 7 bases and J 6 bases, with 16 bases left between them. Germline assignment: CDR1 DFQATT and CDR2 SNEGSKA (reference sequence). The CDR3 DNA reads as TGCAGTGTAGACGGGTACCCTGGCGAGCAGTACTTC. This encodes CSVDGYPGEQYF.

This clonotype has just a few counts. The chain is built from TRBV28 and TRBJ1-2, with a tentative D call TRBD1 (5 bases). V was clipped by 6 bases and J by 6 bases, with 29 bases between them. This CDR3 contains 18 residues. Germline V gene sequence: CDR1 MDHEN, CDR2 SYDVKM. CDR3 DNA: TGTGCCAGCAGATTAGCCCAGACAGACACCTTGCAAAGCCATGGCTACACCTTC. Translation gives CASRLAQTDTLQSHGYTF.

The J gene is TRBJ2-1, the V gene TRBV29-1; 7 bases match TRBD2. V lost 3 bases, J lost 11 bases, and 13 bases stayed unmatched. CDR1 is SQVTM and CDR2 is ANQGSEA in the germline V gene. This CDR3 is 14 amino acids long. CDR3 nucleotides: TGCAGCGTTGATGGGCTAGCGGACATAAATAAGCAGTTCTTC. Translating gives CSVDGLADINKQFF.

The chain carries TRBV28 and TRBJ2-1, with 7 nucleotides matching TRBD2. The junction had 8 bases not matched to a gene; V was cut back by 8 bases and J by 1 base. The germline gives CDR1 MDHEN, CDR2 SYDVKM. The CDR3 is made up of 15 amino acids. CDR3 protein: CASAIAGESYNEQFF. The CDR3 nucleotides are TGTGCCAGCGCGATAGCGGGTGAGTCCTACAATGAGCAGTTCTTC.

The V call is TRBV18, the J call TRBJ2-6; unclear D gene. This CDR3 region has 18 residues. Germline CDR1 reads KGHSH; CDR2 reads LQKENI. Trimming cost V 3 bases and J 0 bases, with 15 bases left between them. CDR3 region: CASSPAPMAISGANVLTF. CDR3 in DNA: TGTGCCAGCTCACCTGCACCTATGGCAATCTCTGGGGCCAACGTCCTGACTTTC.

As for this clonotype: One end of the junction fails to match germline, which may point to a read error. The chain recombines TRBV18 with TRBJ2-1; D perhaps matches TRBD1 (6 bases). Germline CDR1 and CDR2: KGHSH and LQKENI. This CDR3 comprises 21 residues. The CDR3 protein is CTSSSKGSRQAALSSYNEQFF. The CDR3 DNA sequence: TGTACCAGCTCATCAAAAGGGAGCCGACAGGCCGCCTTGAGCTCCTACAATGAGCAGTTCTTC.

This clonotype appeared a single time. This chain links TRBV2 with TRBJ2-1; D gene ambiguous. This CDR3 region has 13 residues. The germline V gene encodes CDR1 SNHLY and CDR2 FYNNEI. Trimming cost V 7 bases and J 6 bases, with 13 bases left between them. The CDR3 protein is CASNRLVSNEQFF. CDR3 bases: TGTGCCAGCAACCGGCTAGTCTCCAATGAGCAGTTCTTC.

The chain joins TRBV5-4 to TRBJ2-2; no firm D call. The CDR3 sequence is 16 residues long. The V and J ends lost 4 bases and 3 bases respectively, with 16 bases between them. Germline V CDR1 and CDR2: SGHNT, YYREEE (reference sequence). CDR3 sequence reads: CASSPRPSRDTGELFF. CDR3 DNA: TGTGCCAGCAGCCCCAGACCGTCCCGGGACACCGGGGAGCTGTTTTTT.

The chain couples TRBV28 to TRBJ2-7; TRBD2 aligns across 7 bases. With V trimmed by 3 bases and J by 4 bases, 12 bases remained unmatched. Germline CDR1 reads MDHEN; CDR2 reads SYDVKM. The CDR3 covers 16 residues. The CDR3 DNA is TGTGCCAGCAGTTTCGTGGTAGGGCGGGAGAGATACGAGCAGTACTTC. Protein product: CASSFVVGRERYEQYF.

The chain uses TRBV29-1 and TRBJ2-7; the match to TRBD2 covers 8 bases. CDR3 size: 13 residues. The germline V gene has CDR1 SQVTM and CDR2 ANQGSEA. V lost 5 bases to trimming and J lost 6 bases; unmatched junction nucleotides: 9. CDR3 sequence reads: CSVLGLAVSEQYF. Written as DNA, the CDR3 is TGCAGCGTTCTCGGACTAGCCGTGAGCGAGCAGTACTTC.